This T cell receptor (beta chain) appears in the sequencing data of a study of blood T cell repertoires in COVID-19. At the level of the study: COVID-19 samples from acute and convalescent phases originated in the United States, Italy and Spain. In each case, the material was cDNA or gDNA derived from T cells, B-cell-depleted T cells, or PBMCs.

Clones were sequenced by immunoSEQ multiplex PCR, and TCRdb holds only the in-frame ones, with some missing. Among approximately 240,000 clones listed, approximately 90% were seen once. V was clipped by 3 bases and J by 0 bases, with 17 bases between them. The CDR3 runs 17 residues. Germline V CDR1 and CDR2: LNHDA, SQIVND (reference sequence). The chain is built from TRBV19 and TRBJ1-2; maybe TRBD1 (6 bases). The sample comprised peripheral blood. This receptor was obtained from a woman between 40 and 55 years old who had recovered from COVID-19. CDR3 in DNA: TGTGCCAGTAGTATTTGGCAGGGGATTTCCACTAACTATGGCTACACCTTC. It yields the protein CASSIWQGISTNYGYTF.